The next 18 T cell receptor beta chains were all read from a single sample in a study of blood T cell repertoires in COVID-19. Clones were read by immunoSEQ multiplex PCR, and TCRdb kept only the in-frame ones, dropping some. The repertoire holds 350,000 to 400,000 clones, with more than 70% as singletons. Sample: PBMCs or T cells enriched from blood (not recorded which). The receptors here all came from a woman aged 18-29 years who had recovered from COVID-19.

This chain uses TRBV12-3 or TRBV12-4 with TRBJ2-7; 7 nucleotides match TRBD2. This CDR3 contains 13 residues. With 5 bases clipped from V and 2 bases from J, the junction kept 3 bases outside the gene matches. In DNA form, the CDR3 reads TGTGCCAGCAGTCCGGGGGGAACCTACGAGCAGTACTTC. This encodes CASSPGGTYEQYF.

This clone came up a few times. The rearrangement links TRBV30 to TRBJ1-4, with TRBD1 as a possible D gene (6 bases). This CDR3 is 14 amino acids long. Germline V gene data show CDR1 as GTSNPN and CDR2 as SVGIG (reference sequence). V was trimmed by 0 bases and J by 6 bases, leaving 11 bases between them. This CDR3 reads CAWSVMGAYEKLFF. The CDR3 coding sequence is TGTGCCTGGAGTGTAATGGGGGCTTATGAAAAACTGTTTTTT.

The V gene is TRBV5-6, the J gene TRBJ1-2, with D tentatively TRBD1 (5 bases). The CDR3 has 12 amino acids. Trimming left V 1 base short and J 14 bases short, with 15 bases between. CDR1 SGHDT and CDR2 YYEEEE come from the germline V gene. The DNA for the CDR3 is TGTGCCAGCAGCTTGCCTGACAGTCGAGATACCTTC. Its protein product is CASSLPDSRDTF.

This clone was recorded once. The V gene is TRBV5-1, the J gene TRBJ1-1; possibly TRBD1 for D (6 bases). V was cut by 4 bases and J by 0 bases, with 16 bases left in between. The CDR3 covers 16 residues. The germline V gene encodes CDR1 SGHRS and CDR2 YFSETQ. The DNA for the CDR3 is TGCGCCAGCAGCCGGGGCGGGGGCCAATTGAACACTGAAGCTTTCTTT. Translation gives CASSRGGGQLNTEAFF. The full variable domain, in which reference TRBV5-1 and TRBJ1-1 provide the parts outside the CDR3, is KAGVTQTPRYLIKTRGQQVTLSCSPISGHRSVSWYQQTPGQGLQFLFEYFSETQRNKGNFPGRFSGRQFSNSRSEMNVSTLELGDSALYLCASSRGGGQLNTEAFFGQGTRLTVV.

V and J are TRBV11-3 and TRBJ2-7; 9 bases are a match to TRBD1. The J segment lost 8 bases and the V segment lost 5 bases, leaving 10 bases of the junction unmatched. Germline V gene data show CDR1 as SGHNT and CDR2 as YENEEA. This CDR3 is 14 amino acids long. The CDR3 DNA reads as TGTGCCAGCAGCGCCCGGGACAGGGAAGCACAGCAGTACTTC. Translated: CASSARDREAQQYF.

J is TRBJ1-2 and V is TRBV7-8; 7 bases align to TRBD1. Germline V CDR1 and CDR2: SGHVS, FQNEAQ. V was clipped by 5 bases and J by 6 bases; unmatched bases: 9. The CDR3 spans 14 residues. CDR3 nucleotides: TGTGCCAGCAGCCCGAGGACAGGACGGGATGGCTACACCTTC. Amino acid sequence: CASSPRTGRDGYTF.

This clone showed up just a few times. The gene calls are TRBV19 and TRBJ1-5, with TRBD1 matching over 7 bases. The CDR3 has 16 amino acids. The V gene end was trimmed by 5 bases and the J gene end by 6 bases; junction bases not matched to a gene: 13. Germline CDR1 and CDR2: LNHDA and SQIVND (reference sequence). The CDR3 DNA reads TGTGCCAGTAGTTCCCCCCGCGACAGGGATGGTCAGCCCCAGCATTTT. Protein: CASSSPRDRDGQPQHF.

The J gene is TRBJ1-1, the V gene TRBV11-2; D is perhaps TRBD1 (6 bases). This CDR3 comprises 15 residues. CDR1 is SGHAT and CDR2 is FQNNGV in the germline V gene. Trimming took 4 bases from V and 0 from J, leaving 12 bases between them. The CDR3 DNA is TGTGCCAGCAGCTCCCACCGGGACATGAACACTGAAGCTTTCTTT. Translation gives CASSSHRDMNTEAFF. Full variable domain (missing parts from reference TRBV11-2 and TRBJ1-1): EAGVAQSPRYKIIEKRQSVAFWCNPISGHATLYWYQQILGQGPKLLIQFQNNGVVDDSQLPKDRFSAERLKGVDSTLKIQPAKLEDSAVYLCASSSHRDMNTEAFFGQGTRLTVV.

The rearrangement uses TRBV2 and TRBJ2-3; a weak D match, TRBD2 (6 bases). Germline V gives CDR1 SNHLY, CDR2 FYNNEI. CDR3 length: 16 amino acids. Trimming removed 6 bases from V and 1 base from J, with 17 bases in between. The CDR3 DNA reads as TGTGCCAGCAGCCATTTCATAGGCGGGGGCACAGATACGCAGTATTTT. As protein: CASSHFIGGGTDTQYF.

The gene calls are TRBV28 and TRBJ1-5, with a possible D match to TRBD1 (6 bases). This CDR3 is 14 amino acids long. Germline lookup yields CDR1 MDHEN and CDR2 SYDVKM. With 8 bases removed from V and 2 bases from J, the gap between germline ends came to 13 bases. CDR3 nucleotides: TGTGCCAGCCTTATTGACAGGCGCAATCAGCCCCAGCATTTT. It is translated as CASLIDRRNQPQHF.

The V and J genes are TRBV6-4 and TRBJ2-2, with D possibly TRBD1 on 6 matching bases. V shed 3 bases and J shed 3 bases, with 8 bases lying between them. The germline gives CDR1 MRHNA, CDR2 SNTAGT. CDR3 length: 14 amino acids. This chain's CDR3 is CASSEQGHTGELFF. CDR3 nucleotides: TGTGCCAGCAGTGAACAGGGACACACCGGGGAGCTGTTTTTT.

The chain couples TRBV6-5 to TRBJ2-1; TRBD2 matches 11 bases. Per germline, CDR1 MNHEY and CDR2 SVGAGI. The length of the CDR3 is 14 residues. J was trimmed by 5 bases and V by 6 bases; bases with no gene match: 3. CDR3 coding DNA: TGTGCCAGCAGGAATAGCGGGGGGGACAATGAGCAGTTCTTC. It specifies CASRNSGGDNEQFF.

This clone has a single count. The V and J genes are TRBV7-3 and TRBJ2-3; D is unclear. The CDR3 runs 15 residues. CDR1 is SGHTA, CDR2 FQGTGA, per germline. Trimming stripped 3 bases from V and 7 bases from J, with 17 bases between. CDR3 protein: CASSLTEPAKNTQYF. The CDR3 coding sequence is TGTGCCAGCAGCTTGACGGAGCCCGCAAAAAATACGCAGTATTTT.

The CDR3 region has the DNA TGTGCCTGGACAGGGACTTATGGCTACACCTTC. Protein product: CAWTGTYGYTF. The chain carries TRBV30 and TRBJ1-2; tentatively, D is TRBD1 (5 bases). In germline, CDR1 is GTSNPN, CDR2 SVGIG (reference sequence). V was clipped by 4 bases and J by 5 bases, with 8 bases between them. The CDR3 totals 11 residues.

In DNA form, the CDR3 reads TGTGCCAGCAGTTCACTGGGGGGGTGGGATTCACCCCTCCACTTT. Protein sequence: CASSSLGGWDSPLHF. The chain combines TRBV6-5 with TRBJ1-6; perhaps TRBD1 as D (5 bases). The CDR3 sequence is 15 residues long. CDR1 and CDR2 (germline): MNHEY, SVGAGI. Trimming shortened V by 4 bases and J by 8 bases, and 15 bases separated the two germline ends.

The chain combines TRBV30 with TRBJ1-1; TRBD1 matches at 8 bases. Losses at the gene ends were 3 bases for V and 5 bases for J; bases not matched to a gene: 8. The germline V gene has CDR1 GTSNPN and CDR2 SVGIG (reference sequence). CDR3 size: 14 residues. CDR3 loop: CAWRLGQGRTEAFF. The CDR3 DNA reads as TGTGCCTGGAGACTTGGACAGGGACGGACTGAAGCTTTCTTT.

V is TRBV10-3 and J is TRBJ1-6, with 7 bases aligning to TRBD1. V dropped 3 bases and J dropped 10; count of bases not matched to a gene: 6. This CDR3 has 14 amino acids. CDR1 ENHRY and CDR2 SYGVKD come from the germline V gene. CDR3 nucleotide sequence: TGTGCCATCAGTGAAGGGACAGCAGCCTCACCCCTCCACTTT. Translation gives CAISEGTAASPLHF.

This rearrangement joins TRBV6-6 to TRBJ2-2; TRBD1 agrees at 9 bases. There are 19 residues in the CDR3. Trimming took 6 bases from V and 8 from J; bases not matched to a gene: 22. Per the germline V gene, CDR1 is MNHNY and CDR2 is SVGAGI (reference sequence). CDR3 sequence (DNA): TGTGCCAGCAGCTGGGACAGGGAGCCCCGGTCCCACCTTTTGGGGGAGCTGTTTTTT. It translates to CASSWDREPRSHLLGELFF.